The entry that follows covers one T cell receptor (beta chain) sequence. The target antigen is unknown. Between the trimmed V and J ends, which lost 0 bases and 2 bases, there was a span of 21 bases. This CDR3 spans 19 amino acids. Germline V lookup: CDR1 SGHRS, CDR2 YFSETQ. This sample stems from a study of siplizumab effects on memory and regulatory T cells. Per sample, the assay covered 100,000 or so TCR templates. Libraries were prepared by immunoSEQ multiplex PCR; TCRdb keeps only in-frame clonotypes and omits some of them. The sample holds around 78,000 clones, about 89% seen once. Study results and limitations: In controls, about 28% of mappable alloreactive CD4+ clones were Treg-derived on average, versus roughly 69% with siplizumab. The drug siplizumab significantly decreased the alloreactive sequences that could be traced to unstimulated CD4+ memory cells. Researchers did not confirm the suppressive function of proliferating Tregs from siplizumab cultures.

Specimen: CD8+ T cells sorted from blood. The receptor comes from a human donor in good health. The chain uses TRBV5-1 and TRBJ2-1; tentatively, D is TRBD1 or TRBD2 (10 bases each). CDR3 sequence (DNA): TGCGCCAGCAGCTTGGGACAGGGGGCCACTAGCGGGGCCTACAATGAGCAGTTCTTC. Protein product: CASSLGQGATSGAYNEQFF.